Sequencing of this T cell receptor beta chain was carried out in a study of prognosis after radiotherapy for stage I lung cancer. As for the study in general: Patients with tumors diagnosed as squamous cell carcinoma numbered 6 or 7, and those with adenocarcinoma more than 10.

Other malignancies, prior chemotherapy and prior radiotherapy were absent in all patients, each of whom was node-negative on CT and PET/CT. The V gene lost 0 bases and the J gene lost 0 bases, with 20 bases spanning the gap. The germline gives CDR1 MGHRA, CDR2 YSYEKL. The CDR3 runs to 20 residues. The study amplified the TCR beta CDR3 region from genomic DNA. This amplification was carried out by two rounds of multiplex PCR. Individual primers that were specific to each TRBV and TRBJ gene served in first-round PCR. MiXCR, applied by TCRdb to the multiplex PCR reads, yields one record per CDR3 protein. This table holds 10,000 to 15,000 distinct CDR3 sequences, roughly 43% found once. Broader study findings: Lower values of Shannon entropy after stereotactic body radiation therapy were seen in patients who developed distant metastases.

For this clonotype: The antigen is undetermined.

V is TRBV4-1 and J is TRBJ1-4; D not resolved. The TCR originated in a donor aged 50 or older with non-small cell lung cancer. Sequences were derived from PBMCs, sampled before or after stereotactic body radiation therapy (not recorded which). CDR3 sequence: CASSQDAWNISFATNEKLFF. As DNA, the CDR3 is TGCGCCAGCAGCCAAGATGCTTGGAACATAAGTTTTGCAACTAATGAAAAACTGTTTTTT.